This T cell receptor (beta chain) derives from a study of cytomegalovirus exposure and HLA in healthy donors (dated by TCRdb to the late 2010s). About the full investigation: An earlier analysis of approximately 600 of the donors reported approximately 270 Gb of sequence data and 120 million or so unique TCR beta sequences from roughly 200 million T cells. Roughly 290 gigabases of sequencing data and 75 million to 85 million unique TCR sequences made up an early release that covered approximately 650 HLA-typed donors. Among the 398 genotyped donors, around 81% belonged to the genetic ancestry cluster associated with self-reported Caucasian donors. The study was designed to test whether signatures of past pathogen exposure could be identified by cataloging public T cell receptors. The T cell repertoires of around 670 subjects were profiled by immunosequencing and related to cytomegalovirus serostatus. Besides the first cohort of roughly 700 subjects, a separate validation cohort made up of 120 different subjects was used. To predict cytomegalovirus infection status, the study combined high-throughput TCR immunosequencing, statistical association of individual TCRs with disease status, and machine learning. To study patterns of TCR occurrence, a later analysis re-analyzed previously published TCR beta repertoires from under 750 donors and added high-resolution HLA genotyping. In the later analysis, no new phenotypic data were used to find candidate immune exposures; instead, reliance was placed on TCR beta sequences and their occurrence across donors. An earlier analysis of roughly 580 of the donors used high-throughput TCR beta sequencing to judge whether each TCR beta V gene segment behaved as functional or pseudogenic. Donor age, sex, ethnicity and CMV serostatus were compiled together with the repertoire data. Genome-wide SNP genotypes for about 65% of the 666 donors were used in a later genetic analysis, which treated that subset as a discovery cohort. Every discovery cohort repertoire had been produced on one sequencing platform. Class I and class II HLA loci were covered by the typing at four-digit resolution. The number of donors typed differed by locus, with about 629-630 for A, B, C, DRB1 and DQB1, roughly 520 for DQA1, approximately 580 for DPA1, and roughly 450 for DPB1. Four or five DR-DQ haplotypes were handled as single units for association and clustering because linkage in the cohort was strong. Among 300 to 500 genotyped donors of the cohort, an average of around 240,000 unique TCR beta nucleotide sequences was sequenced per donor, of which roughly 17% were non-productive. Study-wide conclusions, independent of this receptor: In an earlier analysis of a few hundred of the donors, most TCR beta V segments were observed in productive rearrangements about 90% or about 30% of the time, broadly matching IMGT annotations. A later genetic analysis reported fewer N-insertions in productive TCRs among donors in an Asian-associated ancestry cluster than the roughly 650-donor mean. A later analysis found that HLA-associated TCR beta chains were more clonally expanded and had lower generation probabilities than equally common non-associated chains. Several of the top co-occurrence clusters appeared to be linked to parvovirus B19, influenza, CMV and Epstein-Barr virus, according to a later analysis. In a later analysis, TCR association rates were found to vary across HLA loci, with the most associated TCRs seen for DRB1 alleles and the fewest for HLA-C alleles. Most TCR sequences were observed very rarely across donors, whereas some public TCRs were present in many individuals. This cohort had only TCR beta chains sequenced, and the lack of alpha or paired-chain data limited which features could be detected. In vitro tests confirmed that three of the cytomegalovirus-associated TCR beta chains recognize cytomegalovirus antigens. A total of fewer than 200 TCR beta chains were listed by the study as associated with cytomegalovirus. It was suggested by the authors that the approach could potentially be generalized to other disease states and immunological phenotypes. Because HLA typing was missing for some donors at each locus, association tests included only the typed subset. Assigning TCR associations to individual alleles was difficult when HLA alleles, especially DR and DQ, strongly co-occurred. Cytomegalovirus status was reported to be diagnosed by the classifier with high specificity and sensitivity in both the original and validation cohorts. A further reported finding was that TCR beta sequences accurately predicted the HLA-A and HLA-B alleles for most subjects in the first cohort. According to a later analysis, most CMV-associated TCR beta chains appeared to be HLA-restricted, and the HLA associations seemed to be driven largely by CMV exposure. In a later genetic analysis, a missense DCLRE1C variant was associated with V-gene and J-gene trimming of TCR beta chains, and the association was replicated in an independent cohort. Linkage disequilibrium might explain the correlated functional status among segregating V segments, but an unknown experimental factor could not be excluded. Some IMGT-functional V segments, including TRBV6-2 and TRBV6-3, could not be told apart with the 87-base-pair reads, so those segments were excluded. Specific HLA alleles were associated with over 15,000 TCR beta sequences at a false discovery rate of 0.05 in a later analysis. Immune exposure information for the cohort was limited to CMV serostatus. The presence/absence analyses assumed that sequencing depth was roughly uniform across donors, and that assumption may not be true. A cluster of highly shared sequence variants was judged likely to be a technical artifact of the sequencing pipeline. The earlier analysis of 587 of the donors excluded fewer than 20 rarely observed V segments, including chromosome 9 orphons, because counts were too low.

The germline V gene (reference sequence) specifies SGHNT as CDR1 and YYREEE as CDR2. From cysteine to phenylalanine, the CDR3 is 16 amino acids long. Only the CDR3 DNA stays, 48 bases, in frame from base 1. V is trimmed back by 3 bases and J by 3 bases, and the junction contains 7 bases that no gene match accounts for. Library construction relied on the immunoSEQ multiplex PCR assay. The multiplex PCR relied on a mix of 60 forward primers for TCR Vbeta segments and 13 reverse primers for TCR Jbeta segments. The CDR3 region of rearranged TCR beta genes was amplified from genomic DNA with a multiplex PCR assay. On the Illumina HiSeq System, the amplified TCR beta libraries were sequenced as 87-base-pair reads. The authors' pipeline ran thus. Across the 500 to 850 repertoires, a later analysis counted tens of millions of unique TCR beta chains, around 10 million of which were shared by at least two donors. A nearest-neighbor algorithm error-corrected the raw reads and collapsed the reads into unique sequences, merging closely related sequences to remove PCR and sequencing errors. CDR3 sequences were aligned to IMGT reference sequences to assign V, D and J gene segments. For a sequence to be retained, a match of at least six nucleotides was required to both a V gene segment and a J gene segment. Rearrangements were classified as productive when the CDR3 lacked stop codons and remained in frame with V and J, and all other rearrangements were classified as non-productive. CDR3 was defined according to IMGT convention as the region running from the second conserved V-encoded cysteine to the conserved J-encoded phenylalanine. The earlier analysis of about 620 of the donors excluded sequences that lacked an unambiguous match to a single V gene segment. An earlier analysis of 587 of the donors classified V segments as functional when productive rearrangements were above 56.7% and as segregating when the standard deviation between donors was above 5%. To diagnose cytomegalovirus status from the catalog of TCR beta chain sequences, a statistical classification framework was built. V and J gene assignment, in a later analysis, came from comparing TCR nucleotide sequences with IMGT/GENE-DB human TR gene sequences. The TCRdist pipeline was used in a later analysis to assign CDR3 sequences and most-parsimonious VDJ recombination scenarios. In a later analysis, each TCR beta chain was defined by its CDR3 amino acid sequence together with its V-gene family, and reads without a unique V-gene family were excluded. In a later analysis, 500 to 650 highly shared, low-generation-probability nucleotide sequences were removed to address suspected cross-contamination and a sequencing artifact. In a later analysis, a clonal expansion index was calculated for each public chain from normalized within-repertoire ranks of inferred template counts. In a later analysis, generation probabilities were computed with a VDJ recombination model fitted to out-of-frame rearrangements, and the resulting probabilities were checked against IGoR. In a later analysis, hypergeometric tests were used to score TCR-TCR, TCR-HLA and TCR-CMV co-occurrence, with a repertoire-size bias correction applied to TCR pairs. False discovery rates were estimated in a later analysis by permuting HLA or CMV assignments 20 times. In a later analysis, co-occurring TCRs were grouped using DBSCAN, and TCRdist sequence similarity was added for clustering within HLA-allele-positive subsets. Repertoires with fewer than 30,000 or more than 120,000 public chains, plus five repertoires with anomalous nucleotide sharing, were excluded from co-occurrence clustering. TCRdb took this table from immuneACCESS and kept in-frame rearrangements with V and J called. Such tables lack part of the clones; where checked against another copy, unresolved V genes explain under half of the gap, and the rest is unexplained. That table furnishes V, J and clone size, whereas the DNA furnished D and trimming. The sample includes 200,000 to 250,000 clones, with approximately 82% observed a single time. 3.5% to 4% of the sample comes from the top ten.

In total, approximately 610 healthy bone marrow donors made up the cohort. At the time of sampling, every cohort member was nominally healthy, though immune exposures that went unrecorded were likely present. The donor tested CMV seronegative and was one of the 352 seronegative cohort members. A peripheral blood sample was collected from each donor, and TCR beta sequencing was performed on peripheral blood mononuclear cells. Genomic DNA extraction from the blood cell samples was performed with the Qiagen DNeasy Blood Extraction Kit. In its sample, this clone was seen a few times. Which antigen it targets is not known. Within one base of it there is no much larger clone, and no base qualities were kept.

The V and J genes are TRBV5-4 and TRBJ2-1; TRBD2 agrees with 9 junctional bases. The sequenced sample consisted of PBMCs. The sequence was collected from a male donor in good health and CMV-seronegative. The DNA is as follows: TGTGCCAGCAGCTCCCTTCAGACTAGCGGCTACAATGAGCAGTTCTTC. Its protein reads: CASSSLQTSGYNEQFF.